The 27 T cell receptor beta chains below come from one sample, sequenced in a study of early T cells in non-severe SARS-CoV-2 infection. TCRdb re-derived calls from the 5' RACE reads in MiXCR, one entry per CDR3 protein. Here the sample spans just over 65,000 distinct CDR3 sequences, 13% being singletons. Sequencing input: whole blood. All receptors come from an adult who was a healthcare worker with PCR-confirmed SARS-CoV-2 infection or an uninfected control (not recorded which).

This clonotype was recorded a few times. The gene calls are TRBV9 and TRBJ1-5; D is possibly TRBD1 (5 bases). The ends were cut back, 2 bases at V and 3 bases at J, with 12 bases in the middle. CDR1 is SGDLS and CDR2 is YYNGEE in the germline V gene. The CDR3 has 15 residues. The CDR3 region has the DNA TGTGCCAGCAGCGTGGGGCCGGGGAACAATCAGCCCCAGCATTTT. Translated, it gives CASSVGPGNNQPQHF.

The chain carries TRBV7-8 and TRBJ1-3; 7 nucleotides agree with TRBD1. The CDR3 runs to 14 residues. J gave up 0 bases and V 7 bases, and 3 bases lay outside the gene matches. CDR1 is SGHVS and CDR2 is FQNEAQ in the germline V gene. Here the CDR3 reads CASTTGDSGNTIYF. Here the CDR3 DNA reads TGTGCCAGCACCACAGGGGACTCTGGAAACACCATATATTTT.

This clonotype was seen only a few times. The chain recombines TRBV20-1 with TRBJ2-1, with D perhaps TRBD2 (5 bases). The CDR3 covers 17 residues. Germline CDR1 DFQATT, CDR2 SNEGSKA (reference sequence). With 0 bases removed from V and 4 bases from J, the gap between germline ends came to 19 bases. Here the CDR3 reads CSARDEVDYYPYNEQFF. The CDR3 DNA follows: TGCAGTGCTAGAGACGAGGTAGACTATTACCCTTACAATGAGCAGTTCTTC.

This clonotype was observed a few times. This chain links TRBV29-1 with TRBJ2-7; TRBD2 aligns across 7 bases. Germline CDR1 and CDR2: SQVTM and ANQGSEA. The CDR3 runs to 12 residues. V was clipped by 5 bases and J by 4 bases; unmatched bases: 5. The CDR3 loop is CSVFGGGYEQYF. For the CDR3, the DNA is TGCAGCGTTTTTGGCGGGGGATACGAGCAGTACTTC.

This clonotype has a count of ten or more. This sequence joins TRBV7-2 and TRBJ1-6; weak D call: TRBD1 (5 bases). CDR3 length equals 14 residues. Trimming shortened V by 5 bases and J by 8 bases, and 13 bases separated the two germline ends. CDR1 and CDR2 from the germline V gene are SGHTA and FQGNSA. This CDR3 is CASSLSGMDSPLHF. CDR3 coding DNA: TGTGCCAGCAGCCTATCAGGGATGGATTCACCCCTCCACTTT.

This clonotype was seen a handful of times. The chain uses TRBV28 and TRBJ2-7; the D is unclear. This CDR3 comprises 12 residues. Germline CDR1 and CDR2: MDHEN and SYDVKM. V lost 6 bases and J 3 bases, leaving 9 bases between the germline ends. The CDR3 sequence is CASSLPNYEQYF. CDR3 coding DNA: TGTGCCAGCAGCCTCCCGAACTACGAGCAGTACTTC.

Only a few counts were recorded for this clonotype. CDR3 DNA sequence: TGCAGCGTGGAGGGGTATACTGAAGCTTTCTTT. Translation gives CSVEGYTEAFF. The chain recombines TRBV29-1 with TRBJ1-1; a possible D gene is TRBD1 (5 bases). Germline V gives CDR1 SQVTM, CDR2 ANQGSEA. Between the trimmed V and J ends, which lost 6 bases and 5 bases, there was a span of 10 bases. This CDR3 is built from 11 residues.

The genes are TRBV5-4 and TRBJ1-1; 7 nucleotides agree with TRBD1. Trimming removed 4 bases from V and 4 bases from J; junction bases left unmatched: 10. Per the germline V gene, CDR1 is SGHNT and CDR2 is YYREEE (reference sequence). The CDR3 runs to 15 residues. CDR3 loop: CASSPGTEKFTEAFF. The CDR3, as DNA: TGTGCCAGCAGCCCGGGGACAGAAAAGTTCACTGAAGCTTTCTTT.

V and J are TRBV11-1 and TRBJ2-3; D not certain. The germline V gene encodes CDR1 SGHAT and CDR2 FQDESV (reference sequence). The V end lost 3 bases, the J end lost 4 bases, and 8 bases lay between the germline ends. The CDR3 sequence is 13 residues long. The CDR3 DNA reads as TGTGCCAGCAGCTTGGTGAGGCCAGATACGCAGTATTTT. It codes for CASSLVRPDTQYF.

This clonotype showed up just a few times. The rearrangement joins TRBV21-1 to TRBJ2-7; the tabulated D call, TRBD2, remains unverified against the DNA. TRBV21-1 is noted as a pseudogene. This CDR3 region has 22 residues. In DNA form, the CDR3 reads TGTGCCAGCAGCAAAGAAAAAAGGCTCGCCTACCAAGACTATAATAGCTCCTACGAGCAGTACTTC. Its protein is CASSKEKRLAYQDYNSSYEQYF.

The chain has TRBV7-9 and TRBJ2-7; 7 bases are shared with TRBD1. The germline V gene encodes CDR1 SEHNR and CDR2 FQNEAQ (reference sequence). CDR3 length equals 13 residues. After removal of 5 bases from V and 3 bases from J, the junction contained 4 bases not matched to a gene. CDR3 DNA sequence: TGTGCCAGCAGCCGAGGGGGCGGCTACGAGCAGTACTTC. It encodes CASSRGGGYEQYF.

This clonotype counts as medium-sized. This chain uses TRBV29-1 with TRBJ2-1, with D maybe TRBD2 (7 bases). V lost 6 bases and J 6 bases, leaving 15 bases between the germline ends. The CDR3 consists of 13 residues. CDR1 and CDR2 (germline): SQVTM, ANQGSEA. The CDR3 here is CSVRGRATNEQFF. DNA of the CDR3: TGCAGCGTGAGGGGGAGGGCCACCAATGAGCAGTTCTTC.

This clonotype was counted at least ten times. V and J are TRBV20-1 and TRBJ2-1; 11 nucleotides align to TRBD2. The CDR3 consists of 15 residues. The V segment lost 4 bases and the J segment 9 bases; nucleotides outside the gene matches: 11. Germline assignment: CDR1 DFQATT and CDR2 SNEGSKA (reference sequence). The CDR3 sequence is CSATLLSGRAIEQFF. Written as DNA, the CDR3 is TGCAGTGCTACCCTCCTTAGCGGGAGGGCCATTGAGCAGTTCTTC.

Turning to this clonotype: A read error may account for a junction end that differs from germline. The chain uses TRBV5-1 and TRBJ2-7; D gene ambiguous. Germline loops: CDR1 SGHRS, CDR2 YFSETQ. The CDR3 covers 14 residues. In nucleotides, the CDR3 is TGCACCAGCAGCGTAGTGGGCGCAGACTACGAGCAGTACTTC. It specifies CTSSVVGADYEQYF.

The CDR3 nucleotides read TGTGCCAGCAGTTTAAGGGGGATCCCCGAGCAGTACTTC. It specifies CASSLRGIPEQYF. The J gene is TRBJ2-7, the V gene TRBV28; tentatively, D is TRBD1 (6 bases). The V end lost 2 bases, the J end lost 6 bases, and 11 bases lay between the germline ends. The length of the CDR3 is 13 residues. Germline assignment: CDR1 MDHEN and CDR2 SYDVKM.

This chain links TRBV29-1 with TRBJ1-1, with D uncertain. Germline-derived CDR1 and CDR2 are SQVTM and ANQGSEA. The length of the CDR3 is 10 residues. V lost 4 bases and J 6 bases, leaving 6 bases between the germline ends. The CDR3 reads CSVGAAEAFF. In DNA, the CDR3 is TGCAGCGTTGGGGCCGCTGAAGCTTTCTTT.

The V gene is TRBV29-1, the J gene TRBJ2-2; weak D call: TRBD1 (8 bases). V lost 6 bases and J lost 1, with 24 bases in between. This CDR3 region has 18 residues. Germline CDR1 is SQVTM and CDR2 is ANQGSEA. CDR3 amino acids: CSVRSGGQGLKNTGELFF. For the CDR3, the DNA is TGCAGCGTCCGATCGGGAGGACAGGGCCTAAAGAACACCGGGGAGCTGTTTTTT.

In this sample, this clonotype turned up a few times. This chain uses TRBV20-1 with TRBJ1-5, with 7 bases matching TRBD1. The V gene end was trimmed by 5 bases and the J gene end by 0 bases; junction bases not matched to a gene: 10. Germline V gives CDR1 DFQATT, CDR2 SNEGSKA (reference sequence). CDR3 length equals 16 residues. This CDR3 reads CSALDRVSGSNQPQHF. The CDR3 DNA reads as TGCAGTGCTCTCGACAGGGTGAGTGGTAGCAATCAGCCCCAGCATTTT.

About this clonotype: Mismatch with germline at one junction end may stem from a read error. The rearrangement links TRBV7-8 to TRBJ1-4, with a possible D match to TRBD1 (5 bases). The germline CDR1 and CDR2 sequences are SGHVS and FQNEAQ. The length of the CDR3 is 13 residues. DNA for the CDR3: TGTGCCAGCATGCGGGGGATTAATAAAAAACTGTTTTTT. It translates to CASMRGINKKLFF.

The J gene is TRBJ2-2, the V gene TRBV7-2; D is unclear. V was clipped by 3 bases and J by 4 bases, with 6 bases between them. Germline V gene sequence: CDR1 SGHTA, CDR2 FQGNSA. The CDR3 sequence is 13 residues long. In nucleotides, the CDR3 is TGTGCCAGCAGCTTTAGATTCACCGGGGAGCTGTTTTTT. Translated: CASSFRFTGELFF.

This clonotype was observed at least ten times. This chain connects TRBV28 to TRBJ1-6; D gene ambiguous. V shed 1 base and J shed 10 bases, with 5 bases lying between them. Germline V gene data show CDR1 as MDHEN and CDR2 as SYDVKM. The CDR3 is 12 residues long. This CDR3 is CASSLFRSPLHF. For the CDR3, the DNA is TGTGCCAGCAGTTTATTCCGATCACCCCTCCACTTT.

This clonotype occurred a few times. This CDR3 reads CASRKGGDQETQYF. CDR3 DNA: TGTGCCAGCAGGAAGGGGGGGGACCAAGAGACCCAGTACTTC. The chain carries TRBV7-6 and TRBJ2-5, with D possibly TRBD2 on 7 matching bases. The CDR3 extends over 14 amino acids. Deletions cut 6 bases from V and 0 bases from J, with 11 bases between. Germline CDR1 reads SGHVS; CDR2 reads FNYEAQ.

There are many counts of this clonotype. The chain uses TRBV6-1 and TRBJ2-7, with TRBD2 matching 8 bases. The CDR3 consists of 13 residues. With V trimmed by 6 bases and J by 4 bases, 5 bases remained unmatched. CDR1 MNHNS and CDR2 SASEGT come from the germline V gene. The CDR3 loop reads CASSVAGTYEQYF. The CDR3 DNA follows: TGTGCCAGCAGCGTAGCGGGGACTTACGAGCAGTACTTC.

The CDR3 nucleotides are TGTGCCAGCAGCTTGGAGTACGCCAATGAGCAGTTCTTC. Amino acids: CASSLEYANEQFF. V and J are TRBV5-6 and TRBJ2-1; D unresolved. Per the germline V gene, CDR1 is SGHDT and CDR2 is YYEEEE. This CDR3 is 13 amino acids long. The V and J ends lost 0 bases and 6 bases respectively, with 7 bases between them.

This clonotype was observed many times. V usage is TRBV4-1 and J usage is TRBJ2-3, with TRBD2 matching 12 bases. Germline assignment: CDR1 MGHRA and CDR2 YSYEKL. Losses at the gene ends were 2 bases for V and 4 bases for J; bases not matched to a gene: 10. This CDR3 contains 18 residues. CDR3 DNA sequence: TGCGCCAGCAGCCAACATAGGACTAGCGGGAACGCCGCAGATACGCAGTATTTT. Translating gives CASSQHRTSGNAADTQYF.

The CDR3 region is CASSLRGVRYEQYF. The CDR3 DNA follows: TGTGCCAGCAGTTTGAGGGGGGTGAGATACGAGCAGTACTTC. The J gene is TRBJ2-7, the V gene TRBV28; possibly TRBD1 or TRBD2 for D (6 bases each). The length of the CDR3 is 14 residues. Trimming left V 3 bases short and J 4 bases short, with 13 bases between. CDR1 is MDHEN, CDR2 SYDVKM, per germline. The entire variable domain, with the rest obtained from reference TRBV28 and TRBJ2-7, is as follows: DVKVTQSSRYLVKRTGEKVFLECVQDMDHENMFWYRQDPGLGLRLIYFSYDVKMKEKGDIPEGYSVSREKKERFSLILESASTNQTSMYLCASSLRGVRYEQYFGPGTRLTVT.

This clonotype turned up a few times. V gene TRBV2 combines with J gene TRBJ1-4; the D gene is possibly TRBD1 (5 bases). This CDR3 region has 13 residues. V lost 8 bases and J lost 7, with 14 bases in between. CDR1 and CDR2 (germline): SNHLY, FYNNEI. The CDR3 nucleotides read TGTGCCAGCCATCGGGACCTCAGTGAAAAACTGTTTTTT. This gives the protein CASHRDLSEKLFF.